This T cell receptor beta chain was recorded in a study of cytotoxic CD8 clonotypes in ibrutinib-treated CLL. Background on the study: Response material was collected after a median around 12 months of treatment, range 6 to 36.

Sequencing was performed with immunoSEQ multiplex PCR; in TCRdb, only in-frame clones are kept and a portion is missing. The sample yields 50,000 or so clones, around four fifths seen once. Germline V gene lookup returns CDR1 SGHTA and CDR2 FQGNSA. Losses at the gene ends were 5 bases for V and 6 bases for J; bases not matched to a gene: 6. The CDR3 runs to 15 residues. This TCR was sampled from a human donor with chronic lymphocytic leukemia. The chain couples TRBV7-2 to TRBJ2-1; 11 nucleotides match TRBD2. The sample was PBMCs, taken after 24 months of ibrutinib treatment. This chain's CDR3 is CASSLTSGVGNEQFF. The CDR3 nucleotides are TGTGCCAGCAGCCTGACTAGCGGGGTGGGCAATGAGCAGTTCTTC.